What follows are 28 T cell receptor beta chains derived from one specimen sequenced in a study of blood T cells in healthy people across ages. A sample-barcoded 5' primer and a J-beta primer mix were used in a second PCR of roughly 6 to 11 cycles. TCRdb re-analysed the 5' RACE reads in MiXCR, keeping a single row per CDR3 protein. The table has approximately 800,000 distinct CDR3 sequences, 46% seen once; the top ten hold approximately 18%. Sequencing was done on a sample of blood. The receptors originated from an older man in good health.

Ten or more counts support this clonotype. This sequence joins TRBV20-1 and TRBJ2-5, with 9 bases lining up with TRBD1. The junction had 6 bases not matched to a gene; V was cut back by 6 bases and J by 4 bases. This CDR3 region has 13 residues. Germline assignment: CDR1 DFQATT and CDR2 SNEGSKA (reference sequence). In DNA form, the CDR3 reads TGCAGTGCGCCGGACAGGGGTTCAGAGACCCAGTACTTC. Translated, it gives CSAPDRGSETQYF.

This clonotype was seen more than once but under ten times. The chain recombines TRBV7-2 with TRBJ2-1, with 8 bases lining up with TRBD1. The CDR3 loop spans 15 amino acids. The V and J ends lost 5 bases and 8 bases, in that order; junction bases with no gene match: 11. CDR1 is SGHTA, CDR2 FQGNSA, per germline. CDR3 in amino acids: CASSPRQGPGYEQFF. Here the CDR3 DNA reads TGTGCCAGCAGCCCTCGACAGGGGCCTGGGTATGAGCAGTTCTTC.

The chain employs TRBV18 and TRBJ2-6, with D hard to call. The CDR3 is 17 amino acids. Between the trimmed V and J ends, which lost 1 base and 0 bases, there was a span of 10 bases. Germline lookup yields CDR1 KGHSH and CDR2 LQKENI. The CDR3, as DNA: TGTGCCAGCTCACCACTAAAAGGACGCTCTGGGGCCAACGTCCTGACTTTC. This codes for CASSPLKGRSGANVLTF.

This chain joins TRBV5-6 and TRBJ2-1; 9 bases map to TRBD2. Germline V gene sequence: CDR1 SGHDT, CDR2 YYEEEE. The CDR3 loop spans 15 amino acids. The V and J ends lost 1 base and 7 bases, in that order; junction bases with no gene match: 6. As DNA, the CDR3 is TGTGCCAGCAGCTTGAGTCTAGCGGGGTTGAATGAGCAGTTCTTC. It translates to CASSLSLAGLNEQFF.

Here the CDR3 reads CASTRRPETQYF. The CDR3 DNA follows: TGTGCCAGCACCCGGCGGCCCGAGACCCAGTACTTC. V gene TRBV7-2 combines with J gene TRBJ2-5; no clear D gene. The V end was cut by 7 bases, the J end by 5 bases, with 11 bases between. The CDR3 contains 12 residues. CDR1 and CDR2 from the germline V gene are SGHTA and FQGNSA. The full variable domain, in which reference TRBV7-2 and TRBJ2-5 provide the parts outside the CDR3, is GAGVSQSPSNKVTEKGKDVELRCDPISGHTALYWYRQSLGQGLEFLIYFQGNSAPDKSGLPSDRFSAERTGGSVSTLTIQRTQQEDSAVYLCASTRRPETQYFGPGTRLLVL.

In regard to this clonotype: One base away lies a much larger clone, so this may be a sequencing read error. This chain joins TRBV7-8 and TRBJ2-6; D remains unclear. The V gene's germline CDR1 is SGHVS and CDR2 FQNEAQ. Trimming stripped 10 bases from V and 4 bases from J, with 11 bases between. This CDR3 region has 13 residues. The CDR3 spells CAILDTGANVLTF. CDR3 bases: TGTGCCATCTTAGACACCGGGGCCAACGTCCTGACTTTC. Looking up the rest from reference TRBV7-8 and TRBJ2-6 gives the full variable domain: GAGVSQSPRYKVAKRGQDVALRCDPISGHVSLFWYQQALGQGPEFLTYFQNEAQLDKSGLPSDRFFAERPEGSVSTLKIQRTQQEDSAVYLCAILDTGANVLTFGAGSRLTVL.

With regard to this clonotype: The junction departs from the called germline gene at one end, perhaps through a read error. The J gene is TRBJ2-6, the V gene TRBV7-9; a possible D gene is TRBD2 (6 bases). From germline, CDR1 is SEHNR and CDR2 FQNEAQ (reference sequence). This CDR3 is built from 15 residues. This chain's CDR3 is CASSPRRGGANVPTF. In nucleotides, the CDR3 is TGTGCCAGCAGCCCAAGGAGGGGTGGGGCCAACGTCCCGACTTTC.

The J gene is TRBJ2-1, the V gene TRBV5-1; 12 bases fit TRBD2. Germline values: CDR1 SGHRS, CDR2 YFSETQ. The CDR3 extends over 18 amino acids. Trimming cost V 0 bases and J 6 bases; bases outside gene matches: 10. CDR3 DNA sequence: TGCGCCAGCAGCTTGGCCAACCTAGCGGGAGGGCCCTCCAATGAGCAGTTCTTC. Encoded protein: CASSLANLAGGPSNEQFF.

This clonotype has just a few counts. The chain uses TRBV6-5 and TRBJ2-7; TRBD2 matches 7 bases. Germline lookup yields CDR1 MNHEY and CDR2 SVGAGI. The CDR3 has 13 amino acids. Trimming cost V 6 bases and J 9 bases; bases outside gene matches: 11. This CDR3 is CASSRERESVQYF. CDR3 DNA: TGTGCCAGCAGCCGCGAGCGGGAATCGGTGCAGTACTTC.

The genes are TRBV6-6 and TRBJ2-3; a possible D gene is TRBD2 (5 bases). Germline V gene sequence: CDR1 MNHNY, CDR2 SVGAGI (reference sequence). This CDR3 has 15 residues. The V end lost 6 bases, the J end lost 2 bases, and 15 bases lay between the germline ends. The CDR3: CASRDSGSNTDTQYF. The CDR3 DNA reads TGTGCCAGCAGGGACTCGGGATCGAACACAGATACGCAGTATTTT.

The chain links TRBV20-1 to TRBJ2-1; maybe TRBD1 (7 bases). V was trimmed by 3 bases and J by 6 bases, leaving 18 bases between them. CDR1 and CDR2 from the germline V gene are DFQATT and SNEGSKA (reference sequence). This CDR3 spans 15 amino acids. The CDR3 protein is CSAREGQLNVNEQFF. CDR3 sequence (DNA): TGCAGTGCTAGGGAGGGACAGCTCAATGTCAATGAGCAGTTCTTC.

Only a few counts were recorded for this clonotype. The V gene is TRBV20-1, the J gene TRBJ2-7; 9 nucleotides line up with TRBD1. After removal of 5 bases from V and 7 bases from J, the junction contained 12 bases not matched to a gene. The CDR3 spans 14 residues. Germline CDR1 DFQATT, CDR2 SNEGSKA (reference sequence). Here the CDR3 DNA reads TGCAGTGCTTCCCCCGGGACAGGGTTTTGGGAGCAGTACTTC. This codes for CSASPGTGFWEQYF.

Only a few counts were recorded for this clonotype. The CDR3 DNA is TGCAGCGTTACACAGGGCATCTACGAGCAGTACTTC. The encoded protein is CSVTQGIYEQYF. The J gene is TRBJ2-5, the V gene TRBV29-1; the D gene is possibly TRBD1 (6 bases). Judging by the DNA end, TRBJ2-7 fits better; the J call may be wrong. The CDR3 has 12 amino acids. Germline lookup yields CDR1 SQVTM and CDR2 ANQGSEA.

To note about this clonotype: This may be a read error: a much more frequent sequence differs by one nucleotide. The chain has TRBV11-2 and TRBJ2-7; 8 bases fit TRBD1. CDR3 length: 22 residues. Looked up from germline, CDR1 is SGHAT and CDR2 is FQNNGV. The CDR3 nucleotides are TGTGCCAGCGGCTTAGAAAGAGGCAAGACAGGGGCTGAACAGGGGACCCCCTACGAGCAGTACTTC. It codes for CASGLERGKTGAEQGTPYEQYF.

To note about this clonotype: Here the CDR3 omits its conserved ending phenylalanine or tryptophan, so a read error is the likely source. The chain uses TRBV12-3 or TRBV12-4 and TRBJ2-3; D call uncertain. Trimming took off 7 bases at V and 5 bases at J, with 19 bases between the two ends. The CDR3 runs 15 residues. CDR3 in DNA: TGTGCCAGCACTCTAATCACCGGGCGCGGAGATACGCAGTATTCT. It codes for CASTLITGRGDTQYS.

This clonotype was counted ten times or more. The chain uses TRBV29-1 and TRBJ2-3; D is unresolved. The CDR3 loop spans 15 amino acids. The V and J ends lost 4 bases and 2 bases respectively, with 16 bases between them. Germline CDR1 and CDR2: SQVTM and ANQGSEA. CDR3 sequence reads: CSVAPPRLDTDTQYF. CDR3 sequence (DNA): TGCAGCGTTGCACCCCCGAGGTTGGACACAGATACGCAGTATTTT.

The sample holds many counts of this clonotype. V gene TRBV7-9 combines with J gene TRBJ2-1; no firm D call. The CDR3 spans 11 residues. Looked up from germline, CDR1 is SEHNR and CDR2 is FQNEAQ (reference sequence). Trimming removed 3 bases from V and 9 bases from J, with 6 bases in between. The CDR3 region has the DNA TGTGCCAGCAGCTTGGGCCGTGAGCAGTTCTTC. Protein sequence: CASSLGREQFF. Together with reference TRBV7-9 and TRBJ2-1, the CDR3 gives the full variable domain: DTGVSQNPRHKITKRGQNVTFRCDPISEHNRLYWYRQTLGQGPEFLTYFQNEAQLEKSRLLSDRFSAERPKGSFSTLEIQRTEQGDSAMYLCASSLGREQFFGPGTRLTVL.

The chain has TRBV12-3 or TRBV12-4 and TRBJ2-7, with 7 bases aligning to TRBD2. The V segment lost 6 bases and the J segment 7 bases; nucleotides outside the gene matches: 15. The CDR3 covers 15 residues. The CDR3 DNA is TGTGCCAGCAGCCCGTCCTATACTAGCGTCAATGAGCAGTACTTC. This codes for CASSPSYTSVNEQYF.

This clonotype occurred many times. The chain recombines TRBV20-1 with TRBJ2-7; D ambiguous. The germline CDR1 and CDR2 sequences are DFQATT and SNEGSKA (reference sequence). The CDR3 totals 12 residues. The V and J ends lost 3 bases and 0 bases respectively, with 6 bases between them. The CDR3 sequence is CSARESSYEQYF. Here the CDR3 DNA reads TGCAGTGCTAGGGAAAGCTCCTACGAGCAGTACTTC.

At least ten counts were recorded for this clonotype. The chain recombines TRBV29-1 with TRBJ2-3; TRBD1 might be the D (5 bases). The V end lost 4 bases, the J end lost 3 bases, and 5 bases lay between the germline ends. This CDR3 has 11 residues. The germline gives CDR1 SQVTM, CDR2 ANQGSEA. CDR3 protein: CSVGQTDTQYF. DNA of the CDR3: TGCAGCGTTGGACAGACAGATACGCAGTATTTT.

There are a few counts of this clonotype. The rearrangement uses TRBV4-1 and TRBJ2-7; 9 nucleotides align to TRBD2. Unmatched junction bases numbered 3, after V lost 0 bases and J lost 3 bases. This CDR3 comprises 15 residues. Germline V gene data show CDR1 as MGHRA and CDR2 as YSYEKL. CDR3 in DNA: TGCGCCAGCAGCCAAGACCTAGCGGGGATCTACGAGCAGTACTTC. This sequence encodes CASSQDLAGIYEQYF.

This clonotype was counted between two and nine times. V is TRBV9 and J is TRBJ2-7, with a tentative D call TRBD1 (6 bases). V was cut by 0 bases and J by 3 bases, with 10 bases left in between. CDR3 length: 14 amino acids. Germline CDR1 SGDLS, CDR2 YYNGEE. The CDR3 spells CASSVDIRGYEQYF. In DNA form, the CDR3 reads TGTGCCAGCAGCGTAGACATCAGGGGCTACGAGCAGTACTTC.

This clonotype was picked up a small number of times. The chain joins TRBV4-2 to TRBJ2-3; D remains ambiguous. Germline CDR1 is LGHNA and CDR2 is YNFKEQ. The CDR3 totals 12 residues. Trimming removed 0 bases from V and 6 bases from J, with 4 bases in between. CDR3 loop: CASSQEPDTQYF. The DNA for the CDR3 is TGTGCCAGCAGCCAAGAGCCTGATACGCAGTATTTT.

Here the CDR3 reads CATGTGGMVRETQYF. CDR3 in DNA: TGTGCCACCGGGACAGGGGGAATGGTTCGAGAGACCCAGTACTTC. V and J are TRBV7-2 and TRBJ2-5, with 11 bases matching TRBD1. The CDR3 is 15 residues long. Per the germline V gene, CDR1 is SGHTA and CDR2 is FQGNSA. V lost 10 bases and J lost 4; bases outside the gene matches: 11.

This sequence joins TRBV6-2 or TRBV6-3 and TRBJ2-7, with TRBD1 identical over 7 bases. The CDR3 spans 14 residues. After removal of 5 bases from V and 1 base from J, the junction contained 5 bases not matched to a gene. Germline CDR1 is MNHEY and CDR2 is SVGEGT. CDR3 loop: CASSILGQSYEQYF. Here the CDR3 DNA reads TGTGCCAGCAGTATCCTGGGACAGTCCTACGAGCAGTACTTC.

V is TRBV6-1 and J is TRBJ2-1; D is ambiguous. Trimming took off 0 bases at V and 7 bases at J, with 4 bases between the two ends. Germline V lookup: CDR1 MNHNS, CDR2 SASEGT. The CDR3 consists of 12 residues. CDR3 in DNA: TGTGCCAGCAGTGAAGCCGGTAATGAGCAGTTCTTC. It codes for CASSEAGNEQFF.

The CDR3 protein is CASSRDRVYGYTF. The CDR3, as DNA: TGTGCCAGCAGTCGCGACAGGGTCTATGGCTACACCTTC. This chain uses TRBV12-3 or TRBV12-4 with TRBJ1-2, with 7 positions matching TRBD1. There are 13 residues in the CDR3. The ends lost 5 bases at V and 4 bases at J; junction bases unmatched: 4.

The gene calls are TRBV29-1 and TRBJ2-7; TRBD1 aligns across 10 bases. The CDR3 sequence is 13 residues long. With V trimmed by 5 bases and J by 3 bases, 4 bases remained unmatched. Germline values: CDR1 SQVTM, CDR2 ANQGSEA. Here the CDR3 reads CSVSGTGDYEQYF. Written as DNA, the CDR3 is TGCAGCGTTTCTGGGACAGGGGACTACGAGCAGTACTTC.